The following is a T cell receptor beta chain sequence with its context. The source of the sample is a study of blood T cell repertoires in COVID-19. Overall study context: T cells, B-cell-depleted T cells, or PBMCs supplied cDNA or gDNA.

Data came from immunoSEQ multiplex PCR; TCRdb stores just in-frame clones and leaves some out. This repertoire shows 150,000 to 200,000 clones, around nine tenths found once; its top ten account for 12%. Trimming left V 3 bases short and J 4 bases short, with 12 bases between. Germline V gene lookup returns CDR1 SQVTM and CDR2 ANQGSEA. The CDR3 covers 13 residues. The Seattle site enrolled patients during active infection and followed them longitudinally. The sequenced material came from peripheral blood. The clonotype was recovered from a woman in her 70s with COVID-19, enrolled during active disease. V and J are TRBV29-1 and TRBJ2-5; maybe TRBD1 (7 bases). Here the CDR3 reads CSVDRGDAETQYF. The CDR3 DNA is TGCAGCGTTGACAGGGGGGACGCAGAGACCCAGTACTTC.